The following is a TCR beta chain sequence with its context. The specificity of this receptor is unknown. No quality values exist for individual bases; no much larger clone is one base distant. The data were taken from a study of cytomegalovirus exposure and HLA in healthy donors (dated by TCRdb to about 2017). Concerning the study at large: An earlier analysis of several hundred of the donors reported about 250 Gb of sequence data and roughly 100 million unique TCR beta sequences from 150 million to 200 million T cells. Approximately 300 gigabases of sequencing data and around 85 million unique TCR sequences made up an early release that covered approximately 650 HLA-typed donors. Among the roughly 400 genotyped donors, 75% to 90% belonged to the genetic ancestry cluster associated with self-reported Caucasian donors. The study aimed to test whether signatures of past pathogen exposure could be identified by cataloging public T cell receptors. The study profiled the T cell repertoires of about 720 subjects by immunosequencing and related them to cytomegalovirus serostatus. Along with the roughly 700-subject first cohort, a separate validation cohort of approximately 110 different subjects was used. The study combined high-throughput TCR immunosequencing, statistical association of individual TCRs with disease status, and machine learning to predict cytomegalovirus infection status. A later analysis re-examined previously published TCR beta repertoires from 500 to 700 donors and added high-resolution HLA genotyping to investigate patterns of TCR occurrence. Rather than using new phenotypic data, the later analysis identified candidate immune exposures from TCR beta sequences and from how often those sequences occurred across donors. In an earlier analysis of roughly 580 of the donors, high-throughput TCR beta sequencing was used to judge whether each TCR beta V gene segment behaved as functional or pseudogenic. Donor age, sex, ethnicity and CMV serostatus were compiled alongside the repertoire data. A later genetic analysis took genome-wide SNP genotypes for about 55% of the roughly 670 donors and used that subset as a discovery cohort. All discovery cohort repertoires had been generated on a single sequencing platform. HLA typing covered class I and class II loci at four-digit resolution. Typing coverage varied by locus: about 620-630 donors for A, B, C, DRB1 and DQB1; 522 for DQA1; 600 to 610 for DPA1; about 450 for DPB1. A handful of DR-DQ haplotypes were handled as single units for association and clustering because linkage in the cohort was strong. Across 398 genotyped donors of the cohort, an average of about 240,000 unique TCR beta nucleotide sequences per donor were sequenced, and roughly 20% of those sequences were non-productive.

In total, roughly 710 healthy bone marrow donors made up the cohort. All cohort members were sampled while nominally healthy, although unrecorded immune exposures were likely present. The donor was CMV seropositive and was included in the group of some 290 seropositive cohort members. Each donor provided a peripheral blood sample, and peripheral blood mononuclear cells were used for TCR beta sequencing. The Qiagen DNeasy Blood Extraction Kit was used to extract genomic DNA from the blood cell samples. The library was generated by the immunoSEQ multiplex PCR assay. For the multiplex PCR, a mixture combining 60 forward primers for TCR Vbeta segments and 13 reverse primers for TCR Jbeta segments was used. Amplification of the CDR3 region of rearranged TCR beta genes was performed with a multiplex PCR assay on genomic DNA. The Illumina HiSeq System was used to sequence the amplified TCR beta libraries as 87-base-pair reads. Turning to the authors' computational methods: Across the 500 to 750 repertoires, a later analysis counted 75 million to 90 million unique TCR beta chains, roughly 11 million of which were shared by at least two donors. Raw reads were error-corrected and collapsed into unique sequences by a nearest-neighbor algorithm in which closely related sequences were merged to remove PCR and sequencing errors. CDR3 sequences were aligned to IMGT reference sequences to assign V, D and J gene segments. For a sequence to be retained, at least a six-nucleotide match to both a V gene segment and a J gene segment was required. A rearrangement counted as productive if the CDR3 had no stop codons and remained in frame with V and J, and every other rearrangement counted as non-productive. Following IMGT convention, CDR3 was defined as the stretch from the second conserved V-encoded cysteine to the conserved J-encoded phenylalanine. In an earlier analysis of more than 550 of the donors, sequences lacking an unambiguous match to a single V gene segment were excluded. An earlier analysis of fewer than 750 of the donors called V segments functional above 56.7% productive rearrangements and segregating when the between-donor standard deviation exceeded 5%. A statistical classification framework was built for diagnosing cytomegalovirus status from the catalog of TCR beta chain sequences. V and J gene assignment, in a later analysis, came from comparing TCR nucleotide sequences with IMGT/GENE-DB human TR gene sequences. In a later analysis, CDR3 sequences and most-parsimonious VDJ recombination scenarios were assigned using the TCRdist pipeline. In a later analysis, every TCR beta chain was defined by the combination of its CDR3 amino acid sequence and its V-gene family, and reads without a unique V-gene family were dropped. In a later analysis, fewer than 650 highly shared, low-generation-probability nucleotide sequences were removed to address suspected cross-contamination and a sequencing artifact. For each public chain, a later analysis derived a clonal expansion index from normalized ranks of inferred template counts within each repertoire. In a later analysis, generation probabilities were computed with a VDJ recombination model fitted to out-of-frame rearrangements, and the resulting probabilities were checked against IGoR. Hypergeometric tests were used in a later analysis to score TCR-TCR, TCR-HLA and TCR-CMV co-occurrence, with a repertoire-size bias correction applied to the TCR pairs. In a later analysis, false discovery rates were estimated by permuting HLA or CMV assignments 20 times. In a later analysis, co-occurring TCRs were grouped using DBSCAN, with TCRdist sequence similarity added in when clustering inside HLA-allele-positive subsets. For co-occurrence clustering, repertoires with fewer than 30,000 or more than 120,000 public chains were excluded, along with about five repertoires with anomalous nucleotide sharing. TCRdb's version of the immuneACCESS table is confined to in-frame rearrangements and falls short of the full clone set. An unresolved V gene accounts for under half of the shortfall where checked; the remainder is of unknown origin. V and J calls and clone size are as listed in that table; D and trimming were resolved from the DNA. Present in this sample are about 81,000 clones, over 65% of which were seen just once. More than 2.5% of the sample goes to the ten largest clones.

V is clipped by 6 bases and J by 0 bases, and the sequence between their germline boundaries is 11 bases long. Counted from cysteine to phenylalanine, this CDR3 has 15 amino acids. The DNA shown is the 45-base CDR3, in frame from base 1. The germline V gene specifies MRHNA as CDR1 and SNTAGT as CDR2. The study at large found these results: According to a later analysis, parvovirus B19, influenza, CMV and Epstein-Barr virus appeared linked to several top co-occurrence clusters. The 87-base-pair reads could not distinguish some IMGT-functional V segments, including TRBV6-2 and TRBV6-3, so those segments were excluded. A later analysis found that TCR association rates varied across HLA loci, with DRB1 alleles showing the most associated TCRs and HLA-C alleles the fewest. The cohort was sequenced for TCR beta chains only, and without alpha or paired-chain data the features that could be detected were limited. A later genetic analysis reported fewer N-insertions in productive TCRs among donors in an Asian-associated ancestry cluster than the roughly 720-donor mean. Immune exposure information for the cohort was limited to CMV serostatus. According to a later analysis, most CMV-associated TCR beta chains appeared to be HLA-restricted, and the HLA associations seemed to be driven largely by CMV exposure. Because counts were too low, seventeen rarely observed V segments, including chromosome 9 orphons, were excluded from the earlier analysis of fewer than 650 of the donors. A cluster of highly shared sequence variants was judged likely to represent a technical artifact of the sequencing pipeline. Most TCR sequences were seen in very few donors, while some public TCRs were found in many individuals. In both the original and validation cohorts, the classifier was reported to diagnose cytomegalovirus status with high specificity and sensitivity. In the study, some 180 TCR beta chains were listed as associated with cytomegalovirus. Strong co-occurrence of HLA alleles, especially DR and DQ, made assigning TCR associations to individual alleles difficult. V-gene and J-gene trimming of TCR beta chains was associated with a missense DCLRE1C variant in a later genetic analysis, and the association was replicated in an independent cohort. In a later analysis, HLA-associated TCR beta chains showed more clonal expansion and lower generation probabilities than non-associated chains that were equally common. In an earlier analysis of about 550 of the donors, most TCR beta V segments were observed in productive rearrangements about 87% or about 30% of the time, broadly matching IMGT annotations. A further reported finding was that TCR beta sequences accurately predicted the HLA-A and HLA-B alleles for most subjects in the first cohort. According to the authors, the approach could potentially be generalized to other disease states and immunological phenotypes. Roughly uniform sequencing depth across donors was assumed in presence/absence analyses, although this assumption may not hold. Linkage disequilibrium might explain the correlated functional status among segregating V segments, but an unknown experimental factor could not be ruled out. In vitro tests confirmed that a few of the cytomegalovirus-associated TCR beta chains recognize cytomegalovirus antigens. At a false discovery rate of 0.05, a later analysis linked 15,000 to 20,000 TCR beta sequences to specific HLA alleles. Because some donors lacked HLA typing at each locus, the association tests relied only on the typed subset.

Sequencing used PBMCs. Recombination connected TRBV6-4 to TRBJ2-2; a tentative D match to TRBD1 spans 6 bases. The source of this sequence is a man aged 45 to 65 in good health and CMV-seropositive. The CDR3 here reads CASRAPGANTGELFF. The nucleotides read TGTGCCAGCAGAGCGCCAGGGGCGAACACCGGGGAGCTGTTTTTT.